The 27 T cell receptor beta chains below all came from one sample that was sequenced in a study of T cell repertoires in cytomegalovirus infection. Antigens of these TCRs are unknown. TCRdb re-analysed the reads in MiXCR, keeping a single row per CDR3 protein. The table includes 700,000 to 950,000 distinct CDR3 sequences, approximately 30% detected once. This material consisted of cultured CD8+ T cells from PBMCs, taken from culture after CMV antigen stimulation. The source is a human donor in good health (CMV status not recorded). Some clones in this sample may be carry-over from other donors' samples.

This clonotype has more than one count but fewer than ten. The V gene is TRBV6-1, the J gene TRBJ2-7; 8 bases agree with TRBD2. Per the germline V gene, CDR1 is MNHNS and CDR2 is SASEGT. This CDR3 has 20 residues. Unmatched junction bases numbered 23, after V lost 7 bases and J lost 0 bases. CDR3 residues: CASTNRGGWDRSLGSYEQYV. In nucleotides, the CDR3 is TGTGCCAGCACCAATCGGGGGGGGTGGGACCGCTCCCTGGGCTCCTACGAGCAGTACGTC.

This clonotype appeared a few times. The V and J genes are TRBV4-3 and TRBJ2-6, with TRBD1 identical over 7 bases. CDR1 is LGHNA, CDR2 YSLEER, per germline. The trim removed 0 bases at V and 0 bases at J, leaving 11 bases unmatched. CDR3 length: 20 amino acids. The CDR3 here is CASSQDGAGGILSGANVLTF. As DNA, the CDR3 is TGCGCCAGCAGCCAAGATGGGGCAGGGGGTATCCTCTCTGGGGCCAACGTCCTGACTTTC.

Details on this clonotype: A much larger clone differs from this one at a single base, so this may be a read error. The rearrangement uses TRBV7-2 and TRBJ1-2; 7 bases match TRBD1. Germline CDR1 is SGHTA and CDR2 is FQGNSA. This CDR3 is built from 15 residues. CDR3 DNA sequence: TGTGCCAACAGCTTCTTACAGGGGCGGCACAGAAGCTACACCTTC. This encodes CANSFLQGRHRSYTF.

The gene calls are TRBV19 and TRBJ2-4, with TRBD1 matching over 12 bases. CDR3 length equals 18 residues. V gave up 5 bases and J gave up 2 bases; unmatched junction bases: 10. Germline CDR1 LNHDA, CDR2 SQIVND (reference sequence). The CDR3 spells CASSPSHRDRGPKNIQYF. The CDR3 DNA is TGTGCCAGTAGTCCCTCGCACCGGGACAGGGGGCCCAAAAACATTCAGTACTTC.

A few counts support this clonotype. The V and J genes are TRBV27 and TRBJ2-7; 7 positions match TRBD1. Germline V lookup: CDR1 MNHEY, CDR2 SMNVEV (reference sequence). The CDR3 totals 14 residues. With V trimmed by 5 bases and J by 1 base, 5 bases remained unmatched. In DNA, the CDR3 is TGTGCCAGCAGTCGACAGGGCGAATCCTACGAGCAGTACTTC. This sequence encodes CASSRQGESYEQYF.

V and J are TRBV19 and TRBJ2-1; D gene unclear. This CDR3 comprises 12 residues. The germline V gene has CDR1 LNHDA and CDR2 SQIVND (reference sequence). The V gene lost 5 bases and the J gene lost 6 bases, with 8 bases spanning the gap. The CDR3 loop reads CASSVPGNEQFF. The CDR3 bases are TGTGCCAGTAGTGTTCCTGGCAATGAGCAGTTCTTC.

The chain is built from TRBV10-3 and TRBJ2-5; 8 bases are shared with TRBD1. V shed 2 bases and J 4 bases; nucleotides not matched to a gene: 24. The CDR3 runs 21 residues. Germline V gene lookup returns CDR1 ENHRY and CDR2 SYGVKD. In DNA, the CDR3 is TGTGCCATCAGTGAGCTGGGGACTTTCCACCCGCAGGGGGCGAGGGGAGAGACCCAGTACTTC. Translation gives CAISELGTFHPQGARGETQYF.

The table lists this clonotype with many counts. V usage is TRBV5-5 and J usage is TRBJ1-5; D is unresolved. Germline V gives CDR1 SGHKS, CDR2 YYEKEE (reference sequence). The CDR3 extends over 14 amino acids. V lost 4 bases to trimming and J lost 5 bases, with 13 bases between them. The CDR3 reads CASSPGTEDQPQHF. Written as DNA, the CDR3 is TGTGCCAGCAGCCCCGGAACAGAAGATCAGCCCCAGCATTTT. Filled out from reference TRBV5-5 and TRBJ1-5, the complete variable domain reads DAGVTQSPTHLIKTRGQQVTLRCSPISGHKSVSWYQQVLGQGPQFIFQYYEKEERGRGNFPDRFSARQFPNYSSELNVNALLLGDSALYLCASSPGTEDQPQHFGDGTRLSIL.

This clonotype was counted a few times. J is TRBJ1-1 and V is TRBV7-9, with D perhaps TRBD1 (5 bases). V dropped 10 bases and J dropped 5 bases, with 8 bases sitting between them. This CDR3 region has 10 residues. Germline loops: CDR1 SEHNR, CDR2 FQNEAQ (reference sequence). CDR3 coding DNA: TGTGCCACCAGGGAGACTGAAGCTTTCTTT. It codes for CATRETEAFF.

The genes are TRBV28 and TRBJ2-1; D may be TRBD2 (6 bases). The ends were cut back, 3 bases at V and 9 bases at J, with 9 bases in the middle. The length of the CDR3 is 12 residues. Germline values: CDR1 MDHEN, CDR2 SYDVKM. DNA for the CDR3: TGTGCCAGCAGTTTCCCCGGGGGTGAGCAGTTCTTC. Protein: CASSFPGGEQFF.

The CDR3 reads CASSLVGEGGEKLFF. For the CDR3, the DNA is TGTGCCAGCAGTTTGGTTGGGGAGGGAGGGGAAAAACTGTTTTTT. This chain uses TRBV27 with TRBJ1-4; D unclear. This CDR3 comprises 15 residues. V was trimmed by 3 bases and J by 8 bases, leaving 16 bases between them. Germline V gene sequence: CDR1 MNHEY, CDR2 SMNVEV (reference sequence).

Note on this clonotype: Mismatch with germline at one junction end may stem from a read error. The CDR3 loop reads CASRGEGTDTQYF. Here the CDR3 DNA reads TGTGCCTCACGGGGCGAAGGCACGGATACGCAGTATTTT. The chain couples TRBV12-3 or TRBV12-4 to TRBJ2-3; D is perhaps TRBD1 or TRBD2 (5 bases each). The CDR3 is 13 residues long.

This clonotype was recorded a few times. The CDR3 coding sequence is TGTGCCAGCAGTGCGACAGGGTGGGAGACCCAGTACTTC. Translation: CASSATGWETQYF. The chain has TRBV7-3 and TRBJ2-5, with 7 bases matching TRBD1. J was trimmed by 5 bases and V by 6 bases; bases with no gene match: 6. Germline loops: CDR1 SGHTA, CDR2 FQGTGA. The CDR3 runs to 13 residues.

There are many counts of this clonotype. The V call is TRBV7-6, the J call TRBJ2-5, with TRBD2 matching over 8 bases. The germline V gene encodes CDR1 SGHVS and CDR2 FNYEAQ. With V trimmed by 2 bases and J by 2 bases, 4 bases remained unmatched. The CDR3 contains 15 residues. CDR3 in DNA: TGTGCCAGCAGCTTATTAGCTAGCGGGCAAGAGACCCAGTACTTC. It encodes CASSLLASGQETQYF.

This clonotype was seen just once. The genes are TRBV19 and TRBJ2-1, with TRBD1 matching over 12 bases. The V gene end was trimmed by 5 bases and the J gene end by 8 bases; junction bases not matched to a gene: 4. The CDR3 spans 14 residues. CDR1 is LNHDA, CDR2 SQIVND, per germline (reference sequence). The CDR3 region has the DNA TGTGCCAGTAGTTGGGACAGGGGGCTCGATGAGCAGTTCTTC. This translates into CASSWDRGLDEQFF.

V gene TRBV3-1 combines with J gene TRBJ2-1; the D is unclear. The CDR3 is 15 residues long. CDR1 and CDR2 from the germline V gene are LGHDT and YNNKEL (reference sequence). Trimming cost V 4 bases and J 2 bases, with 12 bases left between them. The CDR3 region has the DNA TGTGCCAGCAGCCTTGTAGCTTCTCCCTACAATGAGCAGTTCTTC. Amino acid sequence: CASSLVASPYNEQFF.

This chain uses TRBV12-3 or TRBV12-4 with TRBJ1-1; D perhaps matches TRBD1 (5 bases). The CDR3 consists of 15 residues. The V gene lost 4 bases and the J gene lost 1 base, with 13 bases spanning the gap. CDR3 DNA sequence: TGTGCCAGCAGTTCGGGGGGACCACCGAACACTGAAGCTTTCTTT. This translates into CASSSGGPPNTEAFF.

This clonotype was detected only a few times. The gene calls are TRBV5-6 and TRBJ2-1, with D perhaps given as TRBD1 or TRBD2 (6 bases each). This CDR3 contains 16 residues. Trimming took 0 bases from V and 5 from J, leaving 15 bases between them. CDR1 SGHDT and CDR2 YYEEEE come from the germline V gene. CDR3 in amino acids: CASSLEWGAGDNEQFF. CDR3 nucleotides: TGTGCCAGCAGCTTGGAGTGGGGGGCAGGGGACAATGAGCAGTTCTTC. The full variable domain, its missing parts supplied by reference TRBV5-6 and TRBJ2-1, is DAGVTQSPTHLIKTRGQQVTLRCSPKSGHDTVSWYQQALGQGPQFIFQYYEEEERQRGNFPDRFSGHQFPNYSSELNVNALLLGDSALYLCASSLEWGAGDNEQFFGPGTRLTVL.

In its sample, this clonotype was seen once. The rearrangement links TRBV27 to TRBJ1-2; D is possibly TRBD1 (6 bases). CDR3 length: 15 amino acids. V gave up 10 bases and J gave up 3 bases, with 21 bases separating them. The V gene's germline CDR1 is MNHEY and CDR2 SMNVEV (reference sequence). The chain's CDR3 is CATTRIGGPDYGYTF. CDR3 DNA: TGTGCCACCACTCGAATAGGGGGGCCGGACTATGGCTACACCTTC.

This clonotype was counted only a few times. The genes are TRBV12-3 or TRBV12-4 and TRBJ2-7; the match to TRBD2 covers 10 bases. Trimming at V came to 3 bases and at J to 2 bases, leaving 4 bases not matched to a gene. The CDR3 contains 15 residues. The CDR3 DNA sequence: TGTGCCAGCAGTTTTCGACTAGCGGGTACCTACGAGCAGTACTTC. Translation: CASSFRLAGTYEQYF.

In its sample, this clonotype was seen a few times. The chain combines TRBV10-2 with TRBJ2-7, with unresolved D. Germline V lookup: CDR1 WSHSY, CDR2 SAAADI. CDR3 length: 12 residues. Trimming removed 0 bases at V and 3 bases at J, with 3 bases between. The CDR3 bases are TGCGCCAGCAGTGAGTCGGTCTACGAGCAGTACTTC. Protein: CASSESVYEQYF.

This clonotype was found a few times. The chain has TRBV7-9 and TRBJ1-1; no definite D call. V was cut by 5 bases and J by 1 base, with 17 bases left in between. The germline V gene encodes CDR1 SEHNR and CDR2 FQNEAQ (reference sequence). This CDR3 spans 16 amino acids. The DNA of the CDR3 is TGTGCCAGCAGCGTTGACTTTAACAGAAGGAACACTGAAGCTTTCTTT. It is translated as CASSVDFNRRNTEAFF.

Comment on this clonotype: A junction boundary mismatches the germline segment, possibly from a read error. The rearrangement joins TRBV5-1 to TRBJ2-2; D not resolved. The CDR3 sequence is 17 residues long. Germline CDR1 and CDR2: SGHRS and YFSETQ. CDR3 nucleotide sequence: TGCACCAGCAGCTTGGTTATGGGGATGTCGGACACCGGGGAGCTGTTTTTT. Amino acids: CTSSLVMGMSDTGELFF.

This clonotype occurred many times. The chain is built from TRBV12-3 or TRBV12-4 and TRBJ1-1; D may be TRBD1 (6 bases). Trimming removed 6 bases from V and 4 bases from J, with 12 bases in between. CDR3 length equals 13 residues. Written as DNA, the CDR3 is TGTGCCAGCAGCCCTTTGGACAGCACTGAAGCTTTCTTT. This encodes CASSPLDSTEAFF.

This clonotype was recorded a few times. This chain uses TRBV15 with TRBJ1-1; D uncertain. The germline V gene has CDR1 LNHNV and CDR2 YYDKDF (reference sequence). The V end lost 7 bases, the J end lost 5 bases, and 14 bases lay between the germline ends. The CDR3 runs to 13 residues. The CDR3, as DNA: TGTGCCACCACCTTCCTAGGGTCGACTGAAGCTTTCTTT. Encoded protein: CATTFLGSTEAFF.

In regard to this clonotype: The junction departs from the called germline gene at one end, perhaps through a read error. V usage is TRBV7-6 and J usage is TRBJ1-1, with D perhaps matching TRBD1 (5 bases). The germline gives CDR1 SGHVS, CDR2 FNYEAQ. The CDR3 totals 13 residues. The CDR3: CVSSLRGNTEAFF. The DNA for the CDR3 is TGTGTCAGCAGCCTGAGGGGGAACACTGAAGCTTTCTTT.

CDR3 amino acids: CASSPLVSFGGGAIYNEQFF. DNA of the CDR3: TGTGCCAGCAGCCCCCTCGTATCGTTCGGGGGCGGGGCGATCTACAATGAGCAGTTCTTC. The rearrangement uses TRBV7-6 and TRBJ2-1; D possibly uses TRBD1 or TRBD2 (6 bases each). The CDR3 length is 20 residues. Trimming pared 5 bases from V and 3 bases from J, leaving 29 bases between. CDR1 is SGHVS and CDR2 is FNYEAQ in the germline V gene.